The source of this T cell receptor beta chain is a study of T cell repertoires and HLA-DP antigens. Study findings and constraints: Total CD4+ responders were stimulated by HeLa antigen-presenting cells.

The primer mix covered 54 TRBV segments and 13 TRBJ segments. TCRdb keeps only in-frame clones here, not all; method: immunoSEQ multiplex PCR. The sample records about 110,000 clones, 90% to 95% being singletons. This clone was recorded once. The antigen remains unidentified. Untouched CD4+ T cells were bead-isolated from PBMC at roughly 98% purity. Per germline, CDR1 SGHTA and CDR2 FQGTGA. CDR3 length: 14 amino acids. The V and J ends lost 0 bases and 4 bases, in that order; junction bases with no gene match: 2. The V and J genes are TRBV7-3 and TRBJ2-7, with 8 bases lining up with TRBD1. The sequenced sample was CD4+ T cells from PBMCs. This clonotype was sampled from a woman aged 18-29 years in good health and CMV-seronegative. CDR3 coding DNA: TGTGCCAGCAGCTTAACCGGACAGGGTTACGAGCAGTACTTC. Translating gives CASSLTGQGYEQYF.